In this sample, the clone carrying this T cell receptor beta chain turned up a few times. Its antigen is as yet unknown. In germline, CDR1 is SGHDN, CDR2 FVKESK. CDR3 length: 16 residues. Trimming removed 4 bases from V and 7 bases from J, with 19 bases in between. The data are from a study of cytomegalovirus exposure and HLA in healthy donors. Study-level findings and limits: Earlier results showed most TCR beta V segments being productive about 90% or about 30% of the time. Specificity for CMV antigens was confirmed in vitro for three of the CMV-associated chains.

The PCR made use of 60 Vbeta and 13 Jbeta primers. The data were produced by immunoSEQ multiplex PCR, yet TCRdb's version contains in-frame clones alone and is incomplete. The table includes 130,000 or so clones, around 84% detected once. Material for sequencing was PBMCs. This TCR derives from a woman between 18 and 29 years old in good health and CMV-seropositive. This chain joins TRBV14 and TRBJ1-4; D might be TRBD1 (6 bases). CDR3 sequence (DNA): TGTGCCAGCAGCCCTGACTCAGGGGTTCCGATTGAAAAACTGTTTTTT. As protein: CASSPDSGVPIEKLFF.